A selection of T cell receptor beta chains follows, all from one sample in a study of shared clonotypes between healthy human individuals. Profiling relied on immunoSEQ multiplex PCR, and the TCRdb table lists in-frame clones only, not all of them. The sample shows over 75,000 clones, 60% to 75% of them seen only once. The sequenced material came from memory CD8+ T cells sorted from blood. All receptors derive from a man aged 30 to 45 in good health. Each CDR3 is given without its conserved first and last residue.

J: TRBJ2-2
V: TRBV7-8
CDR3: ASSFGQGTGELF

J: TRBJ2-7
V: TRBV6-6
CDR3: ASNDRVFSYEQY

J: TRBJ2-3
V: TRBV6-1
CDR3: ASSGLAGGPDTQY

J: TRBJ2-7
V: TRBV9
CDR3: ASYPPRISYEQY

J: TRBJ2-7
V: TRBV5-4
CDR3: ASSLYLTYEQY

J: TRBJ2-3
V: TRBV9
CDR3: ASSENSGSPDTQY

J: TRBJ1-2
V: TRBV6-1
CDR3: ASNYNYGYT

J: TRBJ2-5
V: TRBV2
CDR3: ASLGVQADGREETQY

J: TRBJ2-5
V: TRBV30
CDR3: AWRLAGGGETQY

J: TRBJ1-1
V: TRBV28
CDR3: ASSGQSLNTEAF

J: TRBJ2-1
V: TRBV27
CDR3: ASSIGYNEQF

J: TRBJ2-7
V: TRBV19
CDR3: ASSIRATVGYIYEQY

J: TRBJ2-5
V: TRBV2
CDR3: ASSEASELAGGNQETQY

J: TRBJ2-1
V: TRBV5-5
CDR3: ASSLDVYNEQF

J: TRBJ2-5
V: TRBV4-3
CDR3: ASSPPGGASEQETQY

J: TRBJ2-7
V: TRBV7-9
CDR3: ASSSGTTEQY

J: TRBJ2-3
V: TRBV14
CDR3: ASSRDFLTDTQY

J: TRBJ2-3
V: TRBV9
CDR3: ARKAVTDTQY

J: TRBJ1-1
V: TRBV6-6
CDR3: ASSYLGATEAF

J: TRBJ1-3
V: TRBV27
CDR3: ASSLSQGIPSGNTIY